The sequence of this T cell receptor (beta chain) was determined in a study of shared clonotypes between healthy human individuals. CDR3 size: 16 residues. Germline V lookup: CDR1 SGHAT, CDR2 FQNNGV. V was shortened by 6 bases and J by 2 bases, with 17 bases between the two germline ends. Cells designated naive CD8 were CD45RO-negative and were positively selected for CCR7, with terminally differentiated effector memory CD45RA+ cells excluded. On sorted subsets, replicate PCRs used about 180 ng DNA, or around 30,000 T cell genomes. Produced via immunoSEQ multiplex PCR; TCRdb's table is partial and in-frame only. Found here are approximately 2,200,000 clones, about 92% of them singletons; the top ten hold 1.5% to 2%.

The receptor was isolated from a man between 18 and 35 years old in good health. Some clones in this sample may be carry-over from other donors' samples. Sequences were obtained from naive CD8+ T cells from PBMCs. The rearrangement links TRBV11-2 to TRBJ2-1; possible D gene TRBD2, 7 bases. The chain's CDR3 is CASSIGGSGAYNEQFF. The CDR3 DNA is TGTGCCAGCAGTATAGGGGGGAGCGGGGCCTACAATGAGCAGTTCTTC.